The clone carrying this TCR beta chain was seen a few times. A universal primer site arose from template switching, and cDNA bore unique molecular identifiers. TCRdb ran MiXCR on the 5' RACE reads and lists one entry per CDR3 protein. This repertoire shows 400,000 to 500,000 distinct CDR3 sequences, 14% found once; its top ten account for about 1%. The sample comes from a study of identical twins. The CDR3 has 14 amino acids. V lost 8 bases to trimming and J lost 4 bases; unmatched junction nucleotides: 7. The germline V gene has CDR1 LNHDA and CDR2 SQIVND (reference sequence). Another study also made use of these data, one on yellow fever vaccine responses in identical twins.

The TCR was taken from a woman aged 18-29 years in good health. The sequencing input was CD4+ T cells sorted from blood. The chain employs TRBV19 and TRBJ2-5; 10 bases line up with TRBD1. CDR3: CASVDRGRPETQYF. CDR3 in DNA: TGTGCCAGTGTCGACAGGGGGCGTCCAGAGACCCAGTACTTC.